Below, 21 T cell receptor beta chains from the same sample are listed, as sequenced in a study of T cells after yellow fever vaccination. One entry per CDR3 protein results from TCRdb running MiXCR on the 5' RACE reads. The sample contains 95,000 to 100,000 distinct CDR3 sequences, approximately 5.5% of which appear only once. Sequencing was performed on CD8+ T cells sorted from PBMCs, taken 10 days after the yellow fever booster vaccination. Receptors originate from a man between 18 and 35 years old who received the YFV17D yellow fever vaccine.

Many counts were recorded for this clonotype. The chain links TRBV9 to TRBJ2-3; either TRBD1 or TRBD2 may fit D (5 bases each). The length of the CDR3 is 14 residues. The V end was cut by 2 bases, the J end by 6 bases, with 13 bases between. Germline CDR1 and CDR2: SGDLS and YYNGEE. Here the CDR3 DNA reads TGTGCCAGCAGCGTCTGGGGGACCGGGGATACGCAGTATTTT. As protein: CASSVWGTGDTQYF.

The CDR3 is CASSGSPGELFF. Written as DNA, the CDR3 is TGTGCCAGCAGCGGCAGCCCCGGGGAGCTGTTTTTT. The chain couples TRBV9 to TRBJ2-2; D is ambiguous. Germline lookup yields CDR1 SGDLS and CDR2 YYNGEE. This CDR3 comprises 12 residues. V was shortened by 3 bases and J by 6 bases, with 6 bases between the two germline ends.

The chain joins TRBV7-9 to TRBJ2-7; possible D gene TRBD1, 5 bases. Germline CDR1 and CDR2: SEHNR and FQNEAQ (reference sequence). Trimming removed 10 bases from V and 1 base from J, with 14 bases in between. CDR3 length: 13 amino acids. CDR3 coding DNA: TGTGCCACTACAGGCCCCTTATCCTACGAGCAGTACTTC. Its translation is CATTGPLSYEQYF.

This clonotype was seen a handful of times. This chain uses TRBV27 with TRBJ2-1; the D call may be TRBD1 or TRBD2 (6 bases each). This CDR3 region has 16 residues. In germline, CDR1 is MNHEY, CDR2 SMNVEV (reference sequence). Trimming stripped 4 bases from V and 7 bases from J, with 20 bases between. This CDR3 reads CASSSLVAGGLNEQFF. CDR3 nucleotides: TGTGCCAGCAGTTCCCTTGTTGCTGGGGGGCTGAATGAGCAGTTCTTC.

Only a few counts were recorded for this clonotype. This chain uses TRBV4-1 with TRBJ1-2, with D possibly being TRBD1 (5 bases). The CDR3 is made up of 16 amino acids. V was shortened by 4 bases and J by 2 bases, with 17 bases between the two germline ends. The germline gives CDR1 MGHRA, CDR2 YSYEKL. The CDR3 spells CASSLVRDGGNYGYTF. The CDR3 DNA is TGCGCCAGCAGCCTTGTTCGGGACGGGGGGAACTATGGCTACACCTTC.

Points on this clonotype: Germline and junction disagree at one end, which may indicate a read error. CDR3 residues: CASSESSSGDFTRF. CDR3 DNA sequence: TGCGCCAGCAGTGAGTCTTCCAGCGGGGACTTCACCCGCTTC. The V call is TRBV10-2, the J call TRBJ1-2; tentative D call: TRBD1 (5 bases). Germline V gene data show CDR1 as WSHSY and CDR2 as SAAADI. The CDR3 spans 14 residues.

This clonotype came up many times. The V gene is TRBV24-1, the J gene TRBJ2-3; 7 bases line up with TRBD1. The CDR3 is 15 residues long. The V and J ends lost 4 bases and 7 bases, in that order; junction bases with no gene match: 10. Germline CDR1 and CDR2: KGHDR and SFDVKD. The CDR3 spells CATSDLRDRGNTQYF. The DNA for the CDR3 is TGTGCCACCAGTGACCTCCGGGACAGAGGAAATACGCAGTATTTT.

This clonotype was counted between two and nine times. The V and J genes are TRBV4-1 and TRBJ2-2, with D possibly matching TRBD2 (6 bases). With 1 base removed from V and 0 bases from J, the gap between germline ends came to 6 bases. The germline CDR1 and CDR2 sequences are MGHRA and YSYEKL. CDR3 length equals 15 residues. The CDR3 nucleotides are TGCGCCAGCAGCCAAGGGGAGGCGAACACCGGGGAGCTGTTTTTT. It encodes CASSQGEANTGELFF.

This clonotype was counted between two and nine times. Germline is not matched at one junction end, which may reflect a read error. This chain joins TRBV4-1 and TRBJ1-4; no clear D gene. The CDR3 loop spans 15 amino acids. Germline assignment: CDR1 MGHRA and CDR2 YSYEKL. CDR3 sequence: CASTQRSSGNEKLFF. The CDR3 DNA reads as TGCGCCAGCACCCAACGCAGTTCGGGGAATGAAAAACTGTTTTTT.

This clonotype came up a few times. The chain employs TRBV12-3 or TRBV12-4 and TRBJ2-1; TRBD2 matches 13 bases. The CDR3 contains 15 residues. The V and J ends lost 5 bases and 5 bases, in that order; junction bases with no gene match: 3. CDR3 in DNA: TGTGCCAGCAGTCGGACTAGCGGGGGTAACAATGAGCAGTTCTTC. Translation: CASSRTSGGNNEQFF.

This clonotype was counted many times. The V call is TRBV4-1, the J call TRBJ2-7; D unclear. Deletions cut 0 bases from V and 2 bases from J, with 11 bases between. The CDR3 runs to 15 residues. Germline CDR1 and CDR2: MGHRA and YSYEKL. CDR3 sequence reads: CASSQEGRPAYEQYF. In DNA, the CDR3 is TGCGCCAGCAGCCAAGAAGGACGGCCTGCCTACGAGCAGTACTTC.

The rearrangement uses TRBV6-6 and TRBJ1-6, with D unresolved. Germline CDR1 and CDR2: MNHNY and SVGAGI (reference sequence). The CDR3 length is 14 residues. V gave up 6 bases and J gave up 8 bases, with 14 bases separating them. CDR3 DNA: TGTGCCAGCAGCAGAGGGATGGATCATTCACCCCTCCACTTT. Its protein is CASSRGMDHSPLHF.

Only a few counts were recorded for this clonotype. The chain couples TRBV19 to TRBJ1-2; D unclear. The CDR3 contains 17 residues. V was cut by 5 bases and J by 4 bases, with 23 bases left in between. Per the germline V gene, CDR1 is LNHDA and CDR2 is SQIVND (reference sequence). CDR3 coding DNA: TGTGCCAGTAGTCCTCCGGGAAGCAGTCCAGTCTCCTATGGCTACACCTTC. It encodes CASSPPGSSPVSYGYTF.

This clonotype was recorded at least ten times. CDR3: CASSTTGAAANYGYTF. Written as DNA, the CDR3 is TGTGCCAGCAGCACGACAGGGGCCGCAGCAAACTATGGCTACACCTTC. V gene TRBV3-1 combines with J gene TRBJ1-2; 8 nucleotides match TRBD1. Trimming at V came to 5 bases and at J to 2 bases, leaving 10 bases not matched to a gene. Germline V lookup: CDR1 LGHDT, CDR2 YNNKEL (reference sequence). This CDR3 contains 16 residues.

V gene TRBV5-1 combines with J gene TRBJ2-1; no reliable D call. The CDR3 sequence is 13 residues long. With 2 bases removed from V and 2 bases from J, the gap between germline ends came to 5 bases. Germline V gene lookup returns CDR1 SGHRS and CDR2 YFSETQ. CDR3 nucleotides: TGCGCCAGCAGCTTCCCCCCCTACAATGAGCAGTTCTTC. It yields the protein CASSFPPYNEQFF.

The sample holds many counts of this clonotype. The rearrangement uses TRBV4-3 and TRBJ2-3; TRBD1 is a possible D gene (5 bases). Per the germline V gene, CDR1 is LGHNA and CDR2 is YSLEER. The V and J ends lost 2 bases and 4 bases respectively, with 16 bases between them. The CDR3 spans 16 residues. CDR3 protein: CASSQSIGAGADTQYF. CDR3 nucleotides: TGCGCCAGCAGCCAATCTATAGGGGCTGGGGCAGATACGCAGTATTTT.

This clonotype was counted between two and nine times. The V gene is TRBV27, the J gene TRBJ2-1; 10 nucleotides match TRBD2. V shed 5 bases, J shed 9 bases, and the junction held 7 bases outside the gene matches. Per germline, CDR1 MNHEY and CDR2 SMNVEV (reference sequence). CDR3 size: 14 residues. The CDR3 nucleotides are TGTGCCAGCAGTCCGGGACTAGCGAAGGGTGAGCAGTTCTTC. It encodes CASSPGLAKGEQFF.

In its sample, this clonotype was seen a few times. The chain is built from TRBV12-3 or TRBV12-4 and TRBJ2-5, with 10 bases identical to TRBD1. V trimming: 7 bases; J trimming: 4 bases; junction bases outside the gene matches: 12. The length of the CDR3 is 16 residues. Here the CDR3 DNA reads TGTGCCAGCACTATATTCCGGGACAGGGGCTTAGAGACCCAGTACTTC. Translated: CASTIFRDRGLETQYF.

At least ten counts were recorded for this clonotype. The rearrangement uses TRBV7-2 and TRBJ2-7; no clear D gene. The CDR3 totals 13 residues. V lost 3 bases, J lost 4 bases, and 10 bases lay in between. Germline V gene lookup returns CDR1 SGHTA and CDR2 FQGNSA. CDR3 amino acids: CASSFDLSYEQYV. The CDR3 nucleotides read TGTGCCAGCAGCTTTGACCTCTCGTACGAGCAGTACGTC.

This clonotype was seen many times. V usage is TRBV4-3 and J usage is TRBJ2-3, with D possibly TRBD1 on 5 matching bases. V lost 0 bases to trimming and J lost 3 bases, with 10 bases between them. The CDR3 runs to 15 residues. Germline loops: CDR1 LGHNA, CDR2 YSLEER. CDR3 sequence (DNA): TGCGCCAGCAGCCAAGATGTCAGGGCTACAGATACGCAGTATTTT. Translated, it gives CASSQDVRATDTQYF.

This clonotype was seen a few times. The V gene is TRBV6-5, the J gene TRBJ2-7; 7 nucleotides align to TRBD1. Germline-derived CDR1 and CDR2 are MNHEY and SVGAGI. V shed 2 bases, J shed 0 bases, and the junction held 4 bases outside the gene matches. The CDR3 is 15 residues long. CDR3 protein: CASSYGQVSSYEQYF. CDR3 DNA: TGTGCCAGCAGTTACGGACAGGTCAGCTCCTACGAGCAGTACTTC.